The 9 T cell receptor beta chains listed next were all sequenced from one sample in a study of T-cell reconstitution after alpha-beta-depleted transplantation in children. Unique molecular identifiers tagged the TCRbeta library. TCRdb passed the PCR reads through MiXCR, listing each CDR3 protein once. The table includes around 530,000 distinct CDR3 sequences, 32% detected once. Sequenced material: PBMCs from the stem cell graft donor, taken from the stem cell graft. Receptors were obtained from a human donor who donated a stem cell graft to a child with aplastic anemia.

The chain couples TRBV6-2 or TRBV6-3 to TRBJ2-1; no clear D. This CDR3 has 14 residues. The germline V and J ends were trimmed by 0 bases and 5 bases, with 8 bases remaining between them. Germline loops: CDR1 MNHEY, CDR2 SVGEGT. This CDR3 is CASSYSSPDNEQFF. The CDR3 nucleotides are TGTGCCAGCAGTTACTCGAGCCCTGACAATGAGCAGTTCTTC.

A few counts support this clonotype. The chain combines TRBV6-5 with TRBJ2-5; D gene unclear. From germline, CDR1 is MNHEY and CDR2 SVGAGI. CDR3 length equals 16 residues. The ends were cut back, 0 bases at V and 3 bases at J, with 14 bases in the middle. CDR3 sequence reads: CASSYSRAYAEETQYF. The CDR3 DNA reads TGTGCCAGCAGTTACTCTAGGGCATATGCGGAAGAGACCCAGTACTTC.

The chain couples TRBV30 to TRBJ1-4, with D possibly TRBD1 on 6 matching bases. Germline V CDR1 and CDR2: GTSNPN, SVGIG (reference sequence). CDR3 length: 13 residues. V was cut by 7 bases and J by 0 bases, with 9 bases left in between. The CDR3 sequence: CALQGTTNEKLFF. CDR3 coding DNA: TGTGCCTTGCAGGGGACAACTAATGAAAAACTGTTTTTT.

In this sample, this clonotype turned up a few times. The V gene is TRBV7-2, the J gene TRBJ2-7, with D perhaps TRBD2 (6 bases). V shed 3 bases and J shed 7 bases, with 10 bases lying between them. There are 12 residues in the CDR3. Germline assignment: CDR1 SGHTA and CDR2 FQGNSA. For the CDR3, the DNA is TGTGCCAGCAGCTTTCGGGAGAGTGAGCAGTACTTC. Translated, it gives CASSFRESEQYF.

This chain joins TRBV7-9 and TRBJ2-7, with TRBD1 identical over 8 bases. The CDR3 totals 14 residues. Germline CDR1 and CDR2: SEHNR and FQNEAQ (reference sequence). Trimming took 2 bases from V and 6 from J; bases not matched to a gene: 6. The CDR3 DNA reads TGTGCCAGCAGCTTATCCCAGGGGGCAGGCGAGCAGTACGTC. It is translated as CASSLSQGAGEQYV.

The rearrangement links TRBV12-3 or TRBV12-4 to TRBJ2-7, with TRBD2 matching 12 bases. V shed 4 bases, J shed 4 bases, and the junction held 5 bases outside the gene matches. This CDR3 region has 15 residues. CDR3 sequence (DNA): TGTGCCAGCAGTTATAGGACTAGCGGGACTTACGAGCAGTACTTC. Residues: CASSYRTSGTYEQYF.

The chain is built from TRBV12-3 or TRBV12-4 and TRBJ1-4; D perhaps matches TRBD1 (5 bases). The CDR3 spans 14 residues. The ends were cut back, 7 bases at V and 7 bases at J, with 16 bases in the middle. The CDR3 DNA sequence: TGTGCCAGCATGAACGGGGGAGCTGGTGAAAAACTGTTTTTT. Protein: CASMNGGAGEKLFF.

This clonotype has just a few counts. In DNA, the CDR3 is TGTGCCAGTAAAGGCAGGTACAATCAGCCCCAGCATTTT. This encodes CASKGRYNQPQHF. The rearrangement uses TRBV19 and TRBJ1-5, with D uncertain. Germline V lookup: CDR1 LNHDA, CDR2 SQIVND (reference sequence). This CDR3 comprises 13 residues. The ends were cut back, 7 bases at V and 3 bases at J, with 10 bases in the middle. The complete variable domain, with remaining parts taken from reference TRBV19 and TRBJ1-5, reads DGGITQSPKYLFRKEGQNVTLSCEQNLNHDAMYWYRQDPGQGLRLIYYSQIVNDFQKGDIAEGYSVSREKKESFPLTVTSAQKNPTAFYLCASKGRYNQPQHFGDGTRLSIL.

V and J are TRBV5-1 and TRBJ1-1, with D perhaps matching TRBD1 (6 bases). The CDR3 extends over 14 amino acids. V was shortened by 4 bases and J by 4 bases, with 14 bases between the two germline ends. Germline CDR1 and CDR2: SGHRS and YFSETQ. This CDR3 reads CASSTPQGGTEAFF. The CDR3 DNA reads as TGCGCCAGCAGCACCCCACAGGGTGGCACTGAAGCTTTCTTT.